This T cell receptor (beta chain) was captured by sequencing in a study of blood T cells in healthy people across ages. Primers used in a second PCR of roughly 6 to 11 cycles were a sample-barcoded 5' primer and a J-beta primer mix. MiXCR, run by TCRdb on the 5' RACE reads, gives a single entry per CDR3 protein. The sample carries some 800,000 distinct CDR3 sequences, roughly 25% recorded once. A few counts support this clonotype. CDR1 and CDR2 from the germline V gene are MNHNS and SASEGT. The CDR3 contains 19 residues. Trimming took 7 bases from V and 2 from J, leaving 29 bases between them. These data also formed part of another study, on T cells of mothers and their children.

What was sequenced was blood. This clonotype originated in a boy aged 5-17 years in good health. This chain uses TRBV6-1 with TRBJ1-2; D perhaps matches TRBD1 (6 bases). CDR3 sequence (DNA): TGTGCCAGCACCCGAGGGGGGGGCGCATGGTATACCGAAAACTATGGCTACACCTTC. It yields the protein CASTRGGGAWYTENYGYTF.